This TCR beta chain was captured by sequencing in a study of OX40 agonist ivuxolimab in advanced cancers. Study information: The mean age was around 56 years, ranging from roughly 23 to 90, with 82.7% of participants male. Points from the study as a whole: Both CD4+ and CD8+ T cell populations in blood had undergone clonal expansion by week 6 at 0.1 to 3.0 mg/kg.

On this clone itself: Its antigen is undetermined.

Autoimmune disease history or systemic immunosuppression led to patient exclusion. Some clones are missing from TCRdb's copy, which holds only in-frame ones; the method was immunoSEQ multiplex PCR. The repertoire has under 55,000 clones, 65% to 90% of them found once; the top ten carry about 2.1%. The CDR3 covers 13 residues. Germline V gene lookup returns CDR1 SGHVS and CDR2 FQNEAQ. Trimming stripped 2 bases from V and 6 bases from J, with 9 bases between. Sequencing was performed on CD4+ or CD8+ T cells sorted from blood, taken in a trial of the OX40 agonist ivuxolimab. This TCR was recovered from an adult with an advanced solid tumor such as melanoma, head and neck, liver or kidney cancer. This chain connects TRBV7-8 to TRBJ2-3; D is ambiguous. The CDR3 coding sequence is TGTGCCAGCAGCTTATCGGGTCCGGATACGCAGTATTTT. It yields the protein CASSLSGPDTQYF.